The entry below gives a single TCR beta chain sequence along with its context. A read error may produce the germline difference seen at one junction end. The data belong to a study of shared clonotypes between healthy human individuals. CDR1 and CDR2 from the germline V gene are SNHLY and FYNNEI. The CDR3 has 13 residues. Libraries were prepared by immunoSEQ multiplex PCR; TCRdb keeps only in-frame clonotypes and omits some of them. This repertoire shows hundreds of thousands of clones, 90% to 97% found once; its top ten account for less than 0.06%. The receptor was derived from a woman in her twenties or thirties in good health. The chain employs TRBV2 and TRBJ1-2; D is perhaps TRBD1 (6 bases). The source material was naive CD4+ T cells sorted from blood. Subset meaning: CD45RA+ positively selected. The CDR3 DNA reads TGTGTCAGCAGTGCGTGGGGGCCGGAAGGCTACACCTTC. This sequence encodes CVSSAWGPEGYTF.